A selection of T cell receptor beta chains follows, all from one sample in a study of identical twins. MiXCR, run by TCRdb on the 5' RACE reads, gives a single entry per CDR3 protein. The sample holds 460,000 or so distinct CDR3 sequences, more than 13% seen once. The same sample was also studied in work on yellow fever vaccine responses in identical twins.

Sequencing input: CD4+ T cells sorted from blood. The receptors come from a woman aged 18-35 years in good health. CDR3s leave out the opening cysteine and the closing phenylalanine or tryptophan. Each record gives: V gene, CDR3 protein.

>TRBV18
ASSQQAQETQY
>TRBV6-5
ASKLGTEAF
>TRBV28
ASSFWDRDPTYEQY
>TRBV19
ASSNGLAGGVYTGELF
>TRBV20-1
SATRQYMNTEAF
>TRBV7-9
ASSLSGVYTDTQY
>TRBV12-3/TRBV12-4
ASSFGQVMAEKLF
>TRBV12-3/TRBV12-4
ASSFGASGTYEQY
>TRBV5-1
ASSLMVSRFRQETQY
>TRBV11-3
ASSLESLAGGHEQF
>TRBV27
ASTRAGVEKKRF
>TRBV29-1
SATRLAGARADTQY
>TRBV12-3/TRBV12-4
ASSPSPRTGPH
>TRBV3-1
ASRPGELNTGELF
>TRBV6-1
ASQNRGMNTEAF
>TRBV28
ASRGQGALKLF
>TRBV7-9
ASSLVRGQAYTDTQY
>TRBV7-8
ASSPNGGSVWDTQY
>TRBV6-5
ASSYSRTGHEQY
>TRBV4-3
ASSQEGSGNYEQY
>TRBV24-1
ATKSGRANTGELF
>TRBV7-8
ASSRLTGGNSPLH
>TRBV24-1
ATSESGGSSYEQY
>TRBV7-9
ASSSQPAGGNYGYT
>TRBV10-3
AISETSGRYEQY
>TRBV10-2
ASSGSGGDGTQY
>TRBV12-3/TRBV12-4
ASSIGGWGSAYEQY
>TRBV6-1
ASTPGRSYNEQF
>TRBV3-1
ASSRGGGNTGELF